The clone carrying this TCR beta chain was counted many times. Its antigen is currently unknown. This entry is derived from a study of blood T cells in healthy people across ages. Points from the study as a whole: CMV status of donors was not determined, possibly confounding expanded clonotype changes. Relative to aged donors, long-lived donors carried more naive CD4+ cells and displayed higher diversity.

Per germline, CDR1 SQVTM and CDR2 ANQGSEA. Between the trimmed V and J ends, which lost 4 bases and 5 bases, there was a span of 11 bases. There are 13 residues in the CDR3. The second PCR ran about 6 to 12 cycles with a sample-barcoded 5' primer and J-beta primers. TCRdb re-derived calls from the 5' RACE reads in MiXCR, one entry per CDR3 protein. The sample holds about 700,000 distinct CDR3 sequences, about a third seen once. The chain couples TRBV29-1 to TRBJ1-4; no firm D call. This clonotype was obtained from a woman at least 80 years old in good health. Source material: blood. CDR3 nucleotide sequence: TGCAGCGTTGGAGTGGGAGGGAATGAAAAACTGTTTTTT. Translating gives CSVGVGGNEKLFF.